This T cell receptor beta chain was documented in a study of CD8 T cells in ankylosing spondylitis. Each CDR3 protein gets one entry after TCRdb re-called the 5' RACE reads with MiXCR. There are nearly 350,000 distinct CDR3 sequences in the sample; about 15% occur only once, and approximately 1.1% lies in the top ten. This clonotype was found a few times. V was pared by 3 bases and J by 2 bases, with 9 bases between. Germline V lookup: CDR1 GTSNPN, CDR2 SVGIG (reference sequence). This CDR3 is 13 amino acids long. The chain recombines TRBV30 with TRBJ2-3, with a weak D call TRBD2 (6 bases). This receptor was taken from a male donor with ankylosing spondylitis or in good health (not recorded which). Sequenced: blood, either unsorted or a sorted T cell fraction (not recorded which). The CDR3 reads CAWRELATDTQYF. In DNA form, the CDR3 reads TGTGCCTGGAGAGAACTAGCCACAGATACGCAGTATTTT.